This is a list of T cell receptor beta chains from one sample in a study of memory CD4+ T cells and cytomegalovirus serostatus. This table comes from immunoSEQ multiplex PCR, and its TCRdb copy is limited to in-frame clones, with some not included. The table lists tens of thousands of clones, approximately 80% of them singletons. The sequenced sample was memory CD4+ T cells from blood. These receptors came from an adult in good health and CMV-seronegative. Both conserved end residues are part of each CDR3. Fields, in order: V gene, D gene, J gene, clone size, CDR3 DNA, CDR3 protein. A D gene is named only where the DNA matches it firmly. The size field is filled for only some rows; it gives once, few, many or a size class.

TRBV15	NA	TRBJ1-2	few	TGTGCCACCAGCTGGGGAAGGGGACCCACCGGCTACACCTTC	CATSWGRGPTGYTF
TRBV5-1	TRBD1	TRBJ1-1	NA	TGCGCCAGCAGGGTCTACGGGGGACAGGTCGTAGGGAACACTGAAGCTTTCTTT	CASRVYGGQVVGNTEAFF
TRBV30	TRBD2	TRBJ2-1	few	TGTGCCTGGAGTGGTAGCGGGGGGGCCCAGTTCTTC	CAWSGSGGAQFF
TRBV6-5	TRBD1	TRBJ2-7	NA	TGTGCCAGCAGCCTCCAGGGGGCCCCGCTCTACGAGCAGTACTTC	CASSLQGAPLYEQYF
TRBV7-8	TRBD1	TRBJ1-5	NA	TGTGCCACCCACGGGACAGCGAGCAATCAGCCCCAGCATTTT	CATHGTASNQPQHF
TRBV7-9	NA	TRBJ2-2	NA	TGTGCCAGCAGCTGGGGGGTGTACGGGGAGCTGTTTTTT	CASSWGVYGELFF
TRBV2	NA	TRBJ1-3	NA	TGTGCCAGCAGTGAAGGCGGGGTTTTTGGAAACACCATATATTTT	CASSEGGVFGNTIYF
TRBV2	TRBD2	TRBJ2-1	NA	TGTGCCAGCACAGGACTAGCAGCCAATGAGCAGTTCTTC	CASTGLAANEQFF
TRBV5-1	TRBD2	TRBJ2-7	NA	TGCGCCAGCAGCGGGGGACTAGCGGGATTCCGAGGGGGATCGGACGAGCAGTACTTC	CASSGGLAGFRGGSDEQYF
TRBV4-3	NA	TRBJ2-7	few	TGCGCCAGCAGCCGCAGTAAGGGGGACTCCTACGAGCAGTACTTC	CASSRSKGDSYEQYF
TRBV4-2	TRBD2	TRBJ2-3	NA	TGTGCCAGCAGCCAAGGCCATCTAGCGGGACAAACAGATACGCAGTATTTT	CASSQGHLAGQTDTQYF
TRBV5-1	NA	TRBJ2-7	NA	TGCGCCAGCAGCCCTCGACAGGCCTCCTACGAGCAGTACTTC	CASSPRQASYEQYF
TRBV11-2	TRBD1	TRBJ2-2	once	TGTGCCAGCAGCTTAGCCGGGACAGCGACCGGGGAGCTGTTTTTT	CASSLAGTATGELFF
TRBV6-1	TRBD1	TRBJ1-2	NA	TGTGCCAGCAGGGGGGACAGGGAAAGTGGCTACACCTTC	CASRGDRESGYTF
TRBV4-3	TRBD1	TRBJ1-2	NA	TGCGCCAGCAACCGGGACAGGGGGCAAGGTGGCTACACCTTC	CASNRDRGQGGYTF
TRBV29-1	NA	TRBJ1-1	NA	TGCAGCGTTCTAGAGACACGTAATACCTATAGATTGGGCACTGAAGCTTTCTTT	CSVLETRNTYRLGTEAFF
TRBV9	TRBD2	TRBJ2-7	NA	TGTGCCAGCAGCGTAGGAGGGACTACTTCCTACGAGCAGTACTTC	CASSVGGTTSYEQYF
TRBV6-6	TRBD2	TRBJ2-7	NA	TGTGCCAGCAGTAGATCTAGCGGTCCAAGGTACGAGCAGTACTTC	CASSRSSGPRYEQYF
TRBV7-9	NA	TRBJ1-5	NA	TGTGCCAGCAGCTTACGGTACCGGGCACAGGATAGCAATCAGCCCCAGCATTTT	CASSLRYRAQDSNQPQHF
TRBV5-1	NA	TRBJ1-5	NA	TGCGCCAGCAGCTTGGAGGTGAATCAGCCCCAGCATTTT	CASSLEVNQPQHF
TRBV10-3	NA	TRBJ2-7	NA	TGTGCCATCAGTGGCGGAGGGACAGTTGGTGTCTACGAGCAGTACTTC	CAISGGGTVGVYEQYF
TRBV5-4	NA	TRBJ1-1	few	TGTGCCAGCAGCCCTCAGGGGCGGGAGAACACTGAAGCTTTCTTT	CASSPQGRENTEAFF
TRBV30	NA	TRBJ2-3	NA	TGTGCCTGGGGACAGAGCGCGCAGTATTTT	CAWGQSAQYF
TRBV19	TRBD1	TRBJ2-7	NA	TGTGCCAGTAACCCCGGACAGGGGGTCTACGAGCAGTACTTC	CASNPGQGVYEQYF
TRBV5-4	NA	TRBJ1-1	NA	TGTGCCAGCAGCTTATCGACAGGTTCGAACACTGAAGCTTTCTTT	CASSLSTGSNTEAFF
TRBV7-8	TRBD1	TRBJ1-5	NA	TGTGCCAGCAGCTTAACAGGGGAGCAGCCCCAGCATTTT	CASSLTGEQPQHF
TRBV7-9	NA	TRBJ2-2	NA	TGTGCCAGCAGCTTGACAGCCTCGAACACCGGGGAGCTGTTTTTT	CASSLTASNTGELFF
TRBV7-2	NA	TRBJ1-1	NA	TGTGCCAGCAGCCCGGTTCTTACAGGGAGGACTGAAGCTTTCTTT	CASSPVLTGRTEAFF
TRBV28	TRBD2	TRBJ2-1	NA	TGTGCCAGCAGTTCAAGCGGGGGCCCGTACAATGAGCAGTTCTTC	CASSSSGGPYNEQFF
TRBV29-1	NA	TRBJ2-5	NA	TGCAGCGTTGAGAGGGCGTTGGGTGGGCGAGAGACCCAGTACTTC	CSVERALGGRETQYF
TRBV6-6	NA	TRBJ2-7	NA	TGTGCCAGCAGTTACCTCGGGGGCGAGCAGTACTTC	CASSYLGGEQYF
TRBV2	NA	TRBJ2-6	NA	TGTGCCAGCAGGACCGGTTCTGGGGCCAACGTCCTGACTTTC	CASRTGSGANVLTF
TRBV5-1	NA	TRBJ1-1	NA	TGCGCCAGCAGCTTGGCCCTCGGGGGGCCGAACACTGAAGCTTTCTTT	CASSLALGGPNTEAFF